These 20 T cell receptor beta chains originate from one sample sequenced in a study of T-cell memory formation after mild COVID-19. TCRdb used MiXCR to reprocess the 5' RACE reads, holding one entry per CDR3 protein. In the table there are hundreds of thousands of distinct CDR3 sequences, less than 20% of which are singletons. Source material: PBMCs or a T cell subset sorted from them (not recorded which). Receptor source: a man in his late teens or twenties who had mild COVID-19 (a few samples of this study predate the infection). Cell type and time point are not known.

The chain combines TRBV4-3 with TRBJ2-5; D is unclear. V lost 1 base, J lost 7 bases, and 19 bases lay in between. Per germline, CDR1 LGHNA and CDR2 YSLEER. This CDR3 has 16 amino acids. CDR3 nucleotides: TGCGCCAGCAGCCAAGGAACCCTCGGAGTAGTGGGGACCCAGTACTTC. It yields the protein CASSQGTLGVVGTQYF.

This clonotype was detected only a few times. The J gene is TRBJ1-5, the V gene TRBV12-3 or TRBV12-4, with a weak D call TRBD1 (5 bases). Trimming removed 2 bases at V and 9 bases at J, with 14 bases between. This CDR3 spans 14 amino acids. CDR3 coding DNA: TGTGCCAGCAGTTTAATGGGGGTAGGGCCGCCCCAGCATTTT. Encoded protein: CASSLMGVGPPQHF.

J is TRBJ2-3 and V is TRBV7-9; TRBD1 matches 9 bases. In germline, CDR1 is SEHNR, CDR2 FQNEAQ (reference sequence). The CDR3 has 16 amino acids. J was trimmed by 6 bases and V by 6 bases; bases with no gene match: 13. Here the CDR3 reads CASRRNGQGLEDTQYF. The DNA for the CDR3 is TGTGCCAGCAGGCGGAACGGACAGGGGCTCGAGGATACGCAGTATTTT.

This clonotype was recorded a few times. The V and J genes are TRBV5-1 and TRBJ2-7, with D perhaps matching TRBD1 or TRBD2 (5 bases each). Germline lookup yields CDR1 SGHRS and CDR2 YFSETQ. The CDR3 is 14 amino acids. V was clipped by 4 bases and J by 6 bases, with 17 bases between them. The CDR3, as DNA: TGCGCCAGCAGCCTGACAGACGGGGCTTCCGAGCAGTACTTC. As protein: CASSLTDGASEQYF.

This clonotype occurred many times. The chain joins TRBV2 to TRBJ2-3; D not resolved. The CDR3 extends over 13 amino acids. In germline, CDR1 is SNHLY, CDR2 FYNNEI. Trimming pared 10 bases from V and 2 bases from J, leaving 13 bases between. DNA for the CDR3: TGTGCCACCTCAGAGCCCTTCACAGATACGCAGTATTTT. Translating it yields CATSEPFTDTQYF.

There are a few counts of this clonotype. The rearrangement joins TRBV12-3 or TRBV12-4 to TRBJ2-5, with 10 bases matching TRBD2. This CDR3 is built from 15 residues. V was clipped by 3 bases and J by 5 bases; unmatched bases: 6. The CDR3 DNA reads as TGTGCCAGCAGTTTCTCTAGCGGGGGTGCGGAGACCCAGTACTTC. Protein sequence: CASSFSSGGAETQYF.

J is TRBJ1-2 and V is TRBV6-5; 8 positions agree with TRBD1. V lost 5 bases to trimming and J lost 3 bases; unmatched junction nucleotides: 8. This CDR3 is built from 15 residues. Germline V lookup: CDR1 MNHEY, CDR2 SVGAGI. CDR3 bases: TGTGCCAGCAGTGTATCAGGGGGCGCCGACTATGGCTACACCTTC. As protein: CASSVSGGADYGYTF.

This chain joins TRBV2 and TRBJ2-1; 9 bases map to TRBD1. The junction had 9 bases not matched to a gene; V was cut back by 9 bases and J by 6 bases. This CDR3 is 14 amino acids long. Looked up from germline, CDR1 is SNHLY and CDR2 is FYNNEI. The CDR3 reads CASRDRVRPNEQFF. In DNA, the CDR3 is TGTGCCAGTCGGGACAGGGTTCGGCCCAATGAGCAGTTCTTC.

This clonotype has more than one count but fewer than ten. The CDR3 region is CATSRGAGTLNTEAFF. CDR3 in DNA: TGTGCCACCAGCAGAGGGGCCGGGACACTGAACACTGAAGCTTTCTTT. The rearrangement joins TRBV15 to TRBJ1-1, with D maybe TRBD1 (6 bases). V was pared by 1 base and J by 0 bases, with 12 bases between. The CDR3 consists of 16 residues. Germline V gene sequence: CDR1 LNHNV, CDR2 YYDKDF (reference sequence).

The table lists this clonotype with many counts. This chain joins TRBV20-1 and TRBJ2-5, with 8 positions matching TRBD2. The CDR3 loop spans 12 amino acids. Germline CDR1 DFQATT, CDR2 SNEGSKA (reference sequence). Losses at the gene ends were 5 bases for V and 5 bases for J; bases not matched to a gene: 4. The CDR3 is CSAFSGEETQYF. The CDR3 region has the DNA TGCAGTGCTTTTAGCGGGGAGGAGACCCAGTACTTC.

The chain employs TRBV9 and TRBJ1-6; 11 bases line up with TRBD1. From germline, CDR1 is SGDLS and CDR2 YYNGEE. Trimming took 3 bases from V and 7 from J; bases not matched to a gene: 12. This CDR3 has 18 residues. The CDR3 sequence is CASSGYSGQGALNSPLHF. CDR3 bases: TGTGCCAGCAGCGGCTACTCCGGACAGGGGGCCTTAAATTCACCCCTCCACTTT.

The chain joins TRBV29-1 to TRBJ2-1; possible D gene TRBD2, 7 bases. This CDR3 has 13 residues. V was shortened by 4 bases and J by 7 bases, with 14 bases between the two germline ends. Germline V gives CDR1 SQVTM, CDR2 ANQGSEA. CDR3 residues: CSVAVGGRNEQFF. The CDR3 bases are TGCAGCGTTGCGGTGGGGGGGCGTAATGAGCAGTTCTTC.

This chain's CDR3 is CASSLYGSPSGANVLTF. CDR3 in DNA: TGCGCCAGCAGCTTGTATGGGTCACCCTCTGGGGCCAACGTCCTGACTTTC. The rearrangement joins TRBV5-1 to TRBJ2-6; D unresolved. Germline lookup yields CDR1 SGHRS and CDR2 YFSETQ. The CDR3 extends over 17 amino acids. The ends were cut back, 1 base at V and 0 bases at J, with 11 bases in the middle. Supplemented by reference TRBV5-1 and TRBJ2-6, the full variable domain reads KAGVTQTPRYLIKTRGQQVTLSCSPISGHRSVSWYQQTPGQGLQFLFEYFSETQRNKGNFPGRFSGRQFSNSRSEMNVSTLELGDSALYLCASSLYGSPSGANVLTFGAGSRLTVL.

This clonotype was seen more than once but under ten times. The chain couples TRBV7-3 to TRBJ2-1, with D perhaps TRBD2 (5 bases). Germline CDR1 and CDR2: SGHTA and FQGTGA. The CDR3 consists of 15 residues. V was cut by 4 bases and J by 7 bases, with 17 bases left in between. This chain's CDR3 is CASSSRGSDANEQFF. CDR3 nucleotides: TGTGCCAGCAGCTCCAGAGGGTCCGATGCAAATGAGCAGTTCTTC.

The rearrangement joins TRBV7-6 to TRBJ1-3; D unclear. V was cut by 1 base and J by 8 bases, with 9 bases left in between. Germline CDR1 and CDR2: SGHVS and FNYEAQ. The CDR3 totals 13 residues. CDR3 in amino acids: CASSLGGGDTIYF. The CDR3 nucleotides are TGTGCCAGCAGCTTAGGAGGCGGGGACACCATATATTTT.

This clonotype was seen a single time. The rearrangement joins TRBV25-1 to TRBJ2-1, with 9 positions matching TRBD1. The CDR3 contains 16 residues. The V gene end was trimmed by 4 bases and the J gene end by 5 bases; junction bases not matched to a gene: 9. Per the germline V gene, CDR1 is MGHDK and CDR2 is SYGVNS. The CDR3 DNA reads TGTGCCAGCAGTGCGACAGGGGGTGTTTGGGACAATGAGCAGTTCTTC. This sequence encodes CASSATGGVWDNEQFF. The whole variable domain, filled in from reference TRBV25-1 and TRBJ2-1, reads EADIYQTPRYLVIGTGKKITLECSQTMGHDKMYWYQQDPGMELHLIHYSYGVNSTEKGDLSSESTVSRIRTEHFPLTLESARPSHTSQYLCASSATGGVWDNEQFFGPGTRLTVL.

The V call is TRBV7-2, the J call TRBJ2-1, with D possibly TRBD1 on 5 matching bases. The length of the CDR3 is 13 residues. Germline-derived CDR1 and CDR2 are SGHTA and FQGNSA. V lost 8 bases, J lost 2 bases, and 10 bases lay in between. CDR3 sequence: CASVGLPYNEQFF. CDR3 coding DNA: TGTGCCAGCGTGGGGCTACCCTACAATGAGCAGTTCTTC.

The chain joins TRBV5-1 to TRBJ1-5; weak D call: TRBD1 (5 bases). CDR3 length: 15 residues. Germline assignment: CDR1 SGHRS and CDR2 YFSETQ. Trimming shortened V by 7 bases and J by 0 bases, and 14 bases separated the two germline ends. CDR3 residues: CASPGANYSNQPQHF. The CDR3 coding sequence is TGCGCCAGCCCTGGGGCAAATTATAGCAATCAGCCCCAGCATTTT.

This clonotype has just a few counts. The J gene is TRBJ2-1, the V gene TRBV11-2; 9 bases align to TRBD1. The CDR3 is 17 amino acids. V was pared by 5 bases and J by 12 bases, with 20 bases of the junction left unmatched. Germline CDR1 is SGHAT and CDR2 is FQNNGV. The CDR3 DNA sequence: TGTGCCAGCAGCGTACATGGACAGGGGCCAGCGTTTCGTGTGCAGTTCTTC. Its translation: CASSVHGQGPAFRVQFF.

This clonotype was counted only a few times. The CDR3 DNA sequence: TGTGCCAGCAGCATTGGGGGGCCCCTAGCGAATGAGCAGTTCTTC. Translating gives CASSIGGPLANEQFF. The chain combines TRBV5-4 with TRBJ2-1, with D perhaps assigned TRBD1 or TRBD2 (6 bases each). Trimming took 4 bases from V and 7 from J, leaving 18 bases between them. CDR1 and CDR2 (germline): SGHNT, YYREEE (reference sequence). This CDR3 has 15 residues.